Detailed here is one T cell receptor (beta chain). CDR3 length equals 14 residues. The germline V gene encodes CDR1 SGDLS and CDR2 YYNGEE. Trimming removed 4 bases at V and 5 bases at J, with 13 bases between. Sequenced by immunoSEQ multiplex PCR; TCRdb stores in-frame clones only, minus some. The sample lists about 40,000 clones, 86% occurring once. This sample is part of a study of sequential checkpoint blockade in melanoma. On the study more broadly: Both treatment sequences were followed by maintenance nivolumab.

Treatment noted: randomized to nivolumab then ipilimumab (arm A) or the reverse (arm B). From thawed PBMCs, live CD3+CD8+ cells negative for CD19 and CD56 were sorted. This material consisted of CD8+ T cells sorted from blood (inferred from file names), taken from a patient given nivolumab and ipilimumab in sequence. This receptor was obtained from a human donor with melanoma. The chain uses TRBV9 and TRBJ2-1; no clear D gene. DNA for the CDR3: TGTGCCAGCAGCCCAGGCGAGTTTGACAATGAGCAGTTCTTC. Amino acid sequence: CASSPGEFDNEQFF.